This T cell receptor beta chain was retrieved from a study of human T cells and chemical hapten exposure. General observations from the study: Counts of expanded TCRs at PT1 were positively correlated with patch test score. Healthy individuals' immune responses may differ from those of donors, who had alopecia.

Regarding time point: patch test 3, about 24 weeks after DPC sensitization. Treatment in this sample: therapeutic diphenylcyclopropenone sensitization with weekly scalp DPC. On this clonotype: The target antigen is unknown.

Individual cDNA molecules had unique molecular identifiers attached to them by the library. TCRdb analysed the RACE reads with MiXCR anew, one entry per CDR3 protein. The sample carries about 160,000 distinct CDR3 sequences, around a quarter recorded once. The trim removed 4 bases at V and 9 bases at J, leaving 4 bases unmatched. Germline V gene lookup returns CDR1 SGHNT and CDR2 YYREEE (reference sequence). The CDR3 consists of 12 residues. Source: whole blood, taken in connection with sensitization to the hapten diphenylcyclopropenone (DPC). The V and J genes are TRBV5-4 and TRBJ2-1; 7 bases line up with TRBD1. This TCR was sampled from a woman aged 18-35 years with alopecia areata. Some clones in this sample may be carry-over from other donors' samples. CDR3 residues: CASSPAGGEQFF. CDR3 in DNA: TGTGCCAGCAGCCCGGCAGGGGGTGAGCAGTTCTTC.